The 30 T cell receptor beta chains presented below share a single source sample, sequenced in a study of long-term antiretroviral therapy in people with HIV. At the survey level, the v3.0 immunoSEQ assay was run. Produced via immunoSEQ multiplex PCR; TCRdb's table is partial and in-frame only. The profile covers about 16,000 clones, with about 84% appearing a single time and about 15% taken by the ten largest. The material was unsorted PBMCs, obtained roughly 14 months before starting antiretroviral therapy. The receptors originated from a man between 25 and 39 years old with HIV.

The chain uses TRBV11-2 and TRBJ2-3; D is undetermined. The germline gives CDR1 SGHAT, CDR2 FQNNGV. The V end was cut by 0 bases, the J end by 4 bases, with 2 bases between. The CDR3 length is 12 residues. The CDR3 nucleotides are TGTGCCAGCAGCTTAGAGGCAGATACGCAGTATTTT. Protein: CASSLEADTQYF.

The chain is built from TRBV29-1 and TRBJ1-1; weak D call: TRBD1 (5 bases). The CDR3 consists of 13 residues. Between the trimmed V and J ends, which lost 7 bases and 6 bases, there was a span of 18 bases. CDR1 and CDR2 from the germline V gene are SQVTM and ANQGSEA. In nucleotides, the CDR3 is TGCAGCGCTCCCGGGGACTCCGGTTCTGAAGCTTTCTTT. Translating it yields CSAPGDSGSEAFF.

This clone has just one count. J is TRBJ1-5 and V is TRBV4-1; D is unresolved. With 4 bases removed from V and 3 bases from J, the gap between germline ends came to 22 bases. Germline V gives CDR1 MGHRA, CDR2 YSYEKL. This CDR3 spans 18 amino acids. The CDR3 nucleotides read TGCGCCAGCAGCCCGCGGCATCCCGCGAGGTTCGACAATCAGCCCCAGCATTTT. Translation: CASSPRHPARFDNQPQHF.

The genes are TRBV5-6 and TRBJ2-7; no clear D. V was pared by 0 bases and J by 2 bases, with 12 bases between. The CDR3 has 15 amino acids. Germline CDR1 and CDR2: SGHDT and YYEEEE. The CDR3 coding sequence is TGTGCCAGCAGCTTGGGGCTTACGGCCCCCTACGAGCAGTACTTC. Translation: CASSLGLTAPYEQYF.

The chain links TRBV4-1 to TRBJ2-7, with D perhaps given as TRBD1 or TRBD2 (5 bases each). The CDR3 totals 15 residues. The germline CDR1 and CDR2 sequences are MGHRA and YSYEKL. Trimming took 1 base from V and 7 from J, leaving 17 bases between them. CDR3 sequence: CASSQGPSGTGEQYF. The CDR3 nucleotides are TGCGCCAGCAGCCAAGGACCCTCAGGGACGGGGGAGCAGTACTTC.

This clone was seen only once. V gene TRBV2 combines with J gene TRBJ1-1, with D tentatively TRBD1 (5 bases). The CDR3 totals 14 residues. V gave up 8 bases and J gave up 8 bases, with 21 bases separating them. CDR1 SNHLY and CDR2 FYNNEI come from the germline V gene. The CDR3 DNA reads as TGTGCCAGCCGCAGGGAGGGGCTAGGATCCGAAGCTTTCTTT. Encoded protein: CASRREGLGSEAFF.

V is TRBV18 and J is TRBJ2-5, with D possibly being TRBD1 (5 bases). CDR1 KGHSH and CDR2 LQKENI come from the germline V gene. The CDR3 has 14 residues. V lost 3 bases and J 2 bases, leaving 10 bases between the germline ends. The CDR3 sequence is CASSPESGQETQYF. The DNA for the CDR3 is TGTGCCAGCTCACCTGAGTCAGGGCAAGAGACCCAGTACTTC.

This rearrangement joins TRBV5-4 to TRBJ2-2; possibly TRBD2 for D (6 bases). Trimming stripped 0 bases from V and 6 bases from J, with 12 bases between. The CDR3 spans 15 residues. Germline CDR1 SGHNT, CDR2 YYREEE (reference sequence). The chain's CDR3 is CASSLESGLAGELFF. The CDR3 DNA reads as TGTGCCAGCAGCTTGGAGAGCGGGCTAGCCGGGGAGCTGTTTTTT.

The rearrangement uses TRBV11-2 and TRBJ2-7; D is unclear. The CDR3 has 15 residues. V lost 1 base and J 3 bases, leaving 13 bases between the germline ends. Germline CDR1 and CDR2: SGHAT and FQNNGV. The CDR3 DNA reads as TGTGCCAGCAGCTTAGCTTCCGGAAGTCACTACGAGCAGTACTTC. It translates to CASSLASGSHYEQYF.

The chain carries TRBV5-4 and TRBJ2-7; D unresolved. This CDR3 spans 12 amino acids. The V end was cut by 4 bases, the J end by 7 bases, with 12 bases between. Per the germline V gene, CDR1 is SGHNT and CDR2 is YYREEE (reference sequence). The CDR3 DNA reads TGTGCCAGCAGCCTGGACCAAAGGGAGCAGTACTTC. Translation: CASSLDQREQYF.

The chain recombines TRBV9 with TRBJ1-1, with D tentatively TRBD1 (6 bases). The germline gives CDR1 SGDLS, CDR2 YYNGEE. The CDR3 is 15 residues long. V was trimmed by 0 bases and J by 2 bases, leaving 11 bases between them. The DNA for the CDR3 is TGTGCCAGCAGCGTAGACACAGGGACCAACACTGAAGCTTTCTTT. Its protein is CASSVDTGTNTEAFF.

This rearrangement joins TRBV4-3 to TRBJ2-7; TRBD1 matches 9 bases. V shed 1 base and J 3 bases; nucleotides not matched to a gene: 1. The CDR3 is 14 residues long. CDR1 is LGHNA and CDR2 is YSLEER in the germline V gene. DNA for the CDR3: TGCGCCAGCAGCCAAGGACAGGGGGACTACGAGCAGTACTTC. Protein product: CASSQGQGDYEQYF.

This rearrangement joins TRBV9 to TRBJ1-6, with a tentative D call TRBD1 (6 bases). The CDR3 sequence is 14 residues long. With 4 bases removed from V and 7 bases from J, the gap between germline ends came to 12 bases. Germline V gene lookup returns CDR1 SGDLS and CDR2 YYNGEE. The DNA of the CDR3 is TGTGCCAGCAGCTTTACAGGGACGAATTCACCCCTCCACTTT. Translation gives CASSFTGTNSPLHF.

A single count supports this clone. V usage is TRBV18 and J usage is TRBJ2-1; D not certain. The CDR3 is made up of 12 amino acids. V lost 2 bases, J lost 14 bases, and 13 bases lay in between. Germline V gives CDR1 KGHSH, CDR2 LQKENI. The CDR3 region is CASSPEERVKFF. CDR3 nucleotide sequence: TGTGCCAGCTCACCAGAGGAAAGGGTAAAGTTCTTC.

Within the sample, this clone is medium-sized. The rearrangement joins TRBV19 to TRBJ2-1, with 7 bases lining up with TRBD1. Losses at the gene ends were 3 bases for V and 3 bases for J; bases not matched to a gene: 5. The CDR3 is 15 amino acids. The germline CDR1 and CDR2 sequences are LNHDA and SQIVND (reference sequence). The CDR3 protein is CASSIDRANYNEQFF. The CDR3 nucleotides read TGTGCCAGTAGTATCGACAGGGCTAACTACAATGAGCAGTTCTTC.

Turning to this clone: One junction end does not reproduce the germline sequence, and a read error may be involved. This chain connects TRBV9 to TRBJ2-7, with 12 positions matching TRBD1. From germline, CDR1 is SGDLS and CDR2 YYNGEE. The length of the CDR3 is 17 residues. CDR3 protein: CASSVAFGTGGSHEQYF. CDR3 nucleotides: TGTGCCAGCAGCGTAGCGTTCGGGACAGGGGGCTCCCACGAGCAGTACTTC.

V is TRBV7-9 and J is TRBJ2-5; tentative D call: TRBD1 (7 bases). This CDR3 is built from 14 residues. Germline CDR1 is SEHNR and CDR2 is FQNEAQ (reference sequence). V was cut by 3 bases and J by 5 bases, with 13 bases left in between. The CDR3 sequence: CASSLSRGVETQYF. CDR3 nucleotide sequence: TGTGCCAGCAGCTTGAGCAGGGGGGTCGAGACCCAGTACTTC.

CDR3 DNA: TGTGCCAGCAGCTTATCCGGGACAGAAGAAGCTTTCTTT. Residues: CASSLSGTEEAFF. The chain recombines TRBV11-2 with TRBJ1-1; 7 nucleotides agree with TRBD1. This CDR3 contains 13 residues. From germline, CDR1 is SGHAT and CDR2 FQNNGV. V lost 2 bases, J lost 8 bases, and 5 bases stayed unmatched.

The V and J genes are TRBV6-5 and TRBJ1-1; 9 nucleotides align to TRBD1. The CDR3 has 14 amino acids. CDR1 and CDR2 from the germline V gene are MNHEY and SVGAGI. With 6 bases clipped from V and 5 bases from J, the junction kept 7 bases outside the gene matches. The CDR3 sequence is CASRPDRGVTEAFF. As DNA, the CDR3 is TGTGCCAGCAGACCCGACAGGGGGGTGACTGAAGCTTTCTTT.

J is TRBJ2-5 and V is TRBV11-1, with TRBD2 as a possible D gene (6 bases). The V end lost 6 bases, the J end lost 5 bases, and 13 bases lay between the germline ends. Looked up from germline, CDR1 is SGHAT and CDR2 is FQDESV (reference sequence). The CDR3 contains 13 residues. The CDR3 DNA reads as TGTGCCAGCAGTACGGAGGGGAGGGAGACCCAGTACTTC. Translating gives CASSTEGRETQYF.

This chain joins TRBV10-3 and TRBJ1-1; tentatively, D is TRBD1 (5 bases). The CDR3 runs to 13 residues. Trimming left V 4 bases short and J 8 bases short, with 14 bases between. Germline values: CDR1 ENHRY, CDR2 SYGVKD. The CDR3 DNA follows: TGTGCCATCAGTGGGGCGAGGGGCGGCGAAGCTTTCTTT. Protein: CAISGARGGEAFF.

The chain carries TRBV4-2 and TRBJ1-5; D gene uncertain. Trimming took 0 bases from V and 7 from J, leaving 10 bases between them. The germline V gene encodes CDR1 LGHNA and CDR2 YNFKEQ. CDR3 length: 14 amino acids. CDR3 sequence: CASSQELREQPQHF. Written as DNA, the CDR3 is TGTGCCAGCAGCCAAGAGTTGAGGGAACAGCCCCAGCATTTT.

This clone was detected once. This chain links TRBV15 with TRBJ1-1; TRBD1 is a possible D gene (5 bases). Germline V gives CDR1 LNHNV, CDR2 YYDKDF (reference sequence). The CDR3 extends over 14 amino acids. V lost 5 bases and J 4 bases, leaving 14 bases between the germline ends. CDR3 in amino acids: CATSSWGVGTEAFF. DNA for the CDR3: TGTGCCACCAGCTCCTGGGGGGTCGGCACTGAAGCTTTCTTT.

This chain connects TRBV28 to TRBJ2-3; D is unclear. The germline gives CDR1 MDHEN, CDR2 SYDVKM. This CDR3 spans 13 amino acids. The CDR3: CATENPSTDTQYF. The CDR3 DNA reads TGTGCTACGGAAAACCCTAGCACAGATACGCAGTATTTT.

The chain links TRBV2 to TRBJ2-5; the match to TRBD2 covers 8 bases. The ends lost 3 bases at V and 2 bases at J; junction bases unmatched: 5. This CDR3 region has 15 residues. CDR1 SNHLY and CDR2 FYNNEI come from the germline V gene. The CDR3 DNA follows: TGTGCCAGCAGTGATTTGCGGGGGGAGCAAGAGACCCAGTACTTC. Translating gives CASSDLRGEQETQYF.

J is TRBJ2-1 and V is TRBV7-9; the match to TRBD1 covers 9 bases. Germline trimming cut 5 bases from V and 14 bases from J; bases unmatched to any gene: 7. The CDR3 covers 12 residues. Germline V gives CDR1 SEHNR, CDR2 FQNEAQ (reference sequence). In DNA, the CDR3 is TGTGCCAGCAGCGGAGGGACAGGGAGCGAGTTCTTC. It specifies CASSGGTGSEFF.

The J gene is TRBJ1-1, the V gene TRBV19, with TRBD1 matching 8 bases. V lost 6 bases, J lost 6 bases, and 3 bases stayed unmatched. Germline CDR1 LNHDA, CDR2 SQIVND (reference sequence). This CDR3 contains 12 residues. DNA for the CDR3: TGTGCCAGTAGGGACAGGGTTGCTGAAGCTTTCTTT. It codes for CASRDRVAEAFF.

The J gene is TRBJ2-7, the V gene TRBV4-2; D unclear. The germline V and J ends were trimmed by 1 base and 4 bases, with 11 bases remaining between them. Germline CDR1 and CDR2: LGHNA and YNFKEQ. The CDR3 is 14 residues long. This chain's CDR3 is CASSQGGVSYEQYF. In DNA form, the CDR3 reads TGTGCCAGCAGCCAAGGTGGGGTTTCGTACGAGCAGTACTTC.

This chain connects TRBV9 to TRBJ1-1; possibly TRBD1 for D (5 bases). Trimming stripped 0 bases from V and 6 bases from J, with 12 bases between. Per the germline V gene, CDR1 is SGDLS and CDR2 is YYNGEE. This CDR3 is 14 amino acids long. This CDR3 is CASSVVPGGPEAFF. CDR3 bases: TGTGCCAGCAGCGTAGTCCCCGGGGGACCTGAAGCTTTCTTT.

This clone came up once. The chain employs TRBV11-2 and TRBJ2-1, with TRBD1 matching 7 bases. The ends lost 5 bases at V and 15 bases at J; junction bases unmatched: 13. Germline values: CDR1 SGHAT, CDR2 FQNNGV. The CDR3 extends over 13 amino acids. The CDR3 sequence is CASSDTGQEVPFF. The CDR3 region has the DNA TGTGCCAGCAGCGATACCGGACAGGAGGTTCCGTTCTTC.